This entry describes one T cell receptor (beta chain). The sample belongs to a study of blood T cell repertoires in COVID-19. The overall study: Collection of acute and convalescent COVID-19 samples took place in the United States, Italy and Spain. PBMCs, B-cell-depleted T cells, or T cells were the source of the cDNA or gDNA that made up the material.

Germline lookup yields CDR1 SGHDT and CDR2 YYEEEE. Unmatched junction bases numbered 6, after V lost 2 bases and J lost 7 bases. There are 14 residues in the CDR3. Source study methods: Scientists estimated how many nucleated cells there were by amplifying reference gene primers. TCRdb's copy holds only in-frame clones and misses some; the assay was immunoSEQ multiplex PCR. The V and J calls and clone size were taken over from that table, and D and trimming were inferred from the DNA. This table has 150,000 to 200,000 clones, roughly 87% appearing once. Sequencing was carried out using peripheral blood. The chain carries TRBV5-6 and TRBJ2-1, with 7 bases identical to TRBD1. This clonotype originated in a woman between 35 and 50 years old with acute or convalescent COVID-19. CDR3 amino acids: CASSFPPTGNEQFF. The CDR3 nucleotides read TGTGCCAGCAGCTTTCCCCCGACAGGGAATGAGCAGTTCTTC.